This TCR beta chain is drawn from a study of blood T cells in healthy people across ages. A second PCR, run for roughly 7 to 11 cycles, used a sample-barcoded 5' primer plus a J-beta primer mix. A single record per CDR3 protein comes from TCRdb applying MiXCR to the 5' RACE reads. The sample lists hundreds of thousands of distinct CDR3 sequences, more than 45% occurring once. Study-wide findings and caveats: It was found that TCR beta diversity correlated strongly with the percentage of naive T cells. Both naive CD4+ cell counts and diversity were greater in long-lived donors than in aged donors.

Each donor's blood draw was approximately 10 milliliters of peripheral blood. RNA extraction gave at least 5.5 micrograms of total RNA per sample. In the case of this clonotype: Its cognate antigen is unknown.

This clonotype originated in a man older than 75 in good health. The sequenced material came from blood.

CDR3: CASSQEGWNTEAFF. CDR3 sequence (DNA): TGTGCCAGCAGCCAAGAAGGGTGGAACACTGAAGCTTTCTTT. The rearrangement uses TRBV3-1 and TRBJ1-1; D not resolved. V shed 0 bases and J shed 1 base, with 6 bases lying between them. The V gene's germline CDR1 is LGHDT and CDR2 YNNKEL (reference sequence). This CDR3 is 14 amino acids long.